This is a list of T cell receptor beta chains from one sample in a study of PD-1 blockade in classical Hodgkin lymphoma. Sequenced by immunoSEQ multiplex PCR; TCRdb stores in-frame clones only, minus some. The sample contains 15,000 to 20,000 clones, over 65% of which appear only once. Specimen: CD4+ T cells from blood, collected before the fourth cycle of nivolumab. All receptors derive from a human donor with classical Hodgkin lymphoma. Each CDR3 is given with its conserved first and last residue. A D gene is named only where the DNA matches it firmly.

>.|TRBJ2-3|TRBV6-1
TGTGCCAGCACTATGAACACAGATACGCAGTATTTT
CASTMNTDTQYF
>.|TRBJ2-3|TRBV5-5
TGTGCCAGCAGCTTGGTTCCAGGGGAATATACGCAGTATTTT
CASSLVPGEYTQYF
>TRBD1|TRBJ2-1|TRBV11-3
TGTGCCAGCAGCCCCAGACAGGGGGCAGGTGAGCAGTTCTTC
CASSPRQGAGEQFF
>.|TRBJ1-2|TRBV5-1
TGCGCCAGCAGCATTAGGGGGAGGGGCTATGGCTACACCTTC
CASSIRGRGYGYTF
>TRBD2|TRBJ2-3|TRBV28
TGTGCCAGCCCTCCAGCGACTAGCGGGAGAATAGATACGCAGTATTTT
CASPPATSGRIDTQYF
>.|TRBJ1-4|TRBV5-4
TGTGCCAGCAGCCTCAGGGACGAAAAACTGTTTTTT
CASSLRDEKLFF
>.|TRBJ1-3|TRBV5-4
TGTGCCAGCAGCTTGGGGCAAGGTACCACCATATATTTT
CASSLGQGTTIYF
>TRBD2|TRBJ2-7|TRBV6-6
TGTGCCAGCAGTAGCGTAGCGGGCGGGGGTGTGGAGCAGTACTTC
CASSSVAGGGVEQYF
>TRBD1|TRBJ2-5|TRBV6-6
TGTGCCAGCAGTGAGGGACAGCCCCAAGAGACCCAGTACTTC
CASSEGQPQETQYF
>.|TRBJ2-3|TRBV25-1
TGTGCCAGCAACCACAGAGACACAGATACGCAGTATTTT
CASNHRDTDTQYF
>TRBD2|TRBJ2-2|TRBV5-4
TGTGCCAGCAGCACGTTAGCGGGAGGAGCCGGGGAGCTGTTTTTT
CASSTLAGGAGELFF
>.|TRBJ2-2|TRBV10-3
TGTGCCATCAGTGAGTCGGTGGGCGGGGAGCTGTTTTTT
CAISESVGGELFF
>.|TRBJ1-6|TRBV18
TGTGCCAGCTCACCACCGGTCGGGGCCCTATATTCGCCCCTCCACTTT
CASSPPVGALYSPLHF
>.|TRBJ2-3|TRBV7-9
TGTGCCAGCAGCTTAGCCAGGGCCACAGATACGCAGTATTTT
CASSLARATDTQYF
>TRBD1|TRBJ1-2|TRBV25-1
TGTGCCAGCAGTGGGGACAGGGGGTTCCCTGGCTACACCTTC
CASSGDRGFPGYTF